This T cell receptor beta chain was profiled in a study of control samples from healthy donors and cancer patients. This clone appeared a single time. Some clones are missing from TCRdb's copy, which holds only in-frame ones; the method was immunoSEQ multiplex PCR. This table has 20,000 to 25,000 clones, 75% to 90% appearing once. V lost 4 bases and J lost 5, with 13 bases in between. There are 14 residues in the CDR3. Germline CDR1 is LGHDT and CDR2 is YNNKEL (reference sequence). Source material: PBMCs. The sequence was obtained from a man in his sixties with head and neck cancer. The V and J genes are TRBV3-1 (or the pseudogene TRBV3-2) and TRBJ2-3, with D tentatively TRBD1 or TRBD2 (5 bases each). CDR3 protein: CASSPIGARDTQYF. The CDR3 coding sequence is TGTGCCAGCAGCCCCATCGGGGCCCGAGATACGCAGTATTTT.